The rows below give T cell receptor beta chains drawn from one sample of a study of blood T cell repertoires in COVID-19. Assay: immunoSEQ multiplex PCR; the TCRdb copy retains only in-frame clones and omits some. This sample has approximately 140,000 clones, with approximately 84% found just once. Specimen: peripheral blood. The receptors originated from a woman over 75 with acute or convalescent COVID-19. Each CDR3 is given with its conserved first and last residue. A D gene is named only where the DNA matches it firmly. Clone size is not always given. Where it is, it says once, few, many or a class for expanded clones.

CASSTRHEQFF,TGTGCCAGTAGTACTAGGCATGAGCAGTTCTTC,TRBV19,TRBJ2-1,few,NA
CASSRDRGVSSPLHF,TGTGCCAGTAGTAGGGACAGGGGTGTATCTTCACCCCTCCACTTT,TRBV19,TRBJ1-6,NA,TRBD1
CASRGQNTEAFF,TGTGCCAGCAGAGGACAGAACACTGAAGCTTTCTTT,TRBV25-1,TRBJ1-1,few,NA
CASSAPQTGTNTEAFF,TGTGCCAGCAGCGCCCCTCAGACAGGGACGAACACTGAAGCTTTCTTT,TRBV9,TRBJ1-1,NA,TRBD1
CASAWFRGPNYGYTF,TGCGCCAGCGCTTGGTTTAGGGGGCCTAACTATGGCTACACCTTC,TRBV10-1,TRBJ1-2,few,TRBD1
CASSYGGTGGSPLHF,TGTGCCAGCAGTTACGGCGGGACAGGTGGTTCACCCCTCCACTTT,TRBV6-2/TRBV6-3,TRBJ1-6,NA,TRBD1
CASSMTGDTGELFF,TGTGCCAGCTCCATGACAGGTGACACCGGGGAGCTGTTTTTT,TRBV18,TRBJ2-2,NA,NA
CASSQYPLAEKNIQYF,TGCGCCAGCAGCCAATACCCACTAGCGGAAAAAAACATTCAGTACTTC,TRBV4-3,TRBJ2-4,NA,TRBD2
CASSESAAGELFF,TGTGCCAGCAGTGAATCGGCGGCCGGGGAGCTGTTTTTT,TRBV2,TRBJ2-2,NA,NA
CASSTPRAGEYGYTF,TGTGCCAGCAGTACACCCAGGGCCGGAGAGTATGGCTACACCTTC,TRBV6-5,TRBJ1-2,NA,NA
CASSLNSGSSYEQYF,TGCGCCAGCAGCTTGAACAGCGGAAGCTCCTACGAGCAGTACTTC,TRBV5-1,TRBJ2-7,once,NA
CASSVQRGSTDTQYF,TGTGCCAGCAGCGTTCAGCGGGGGAGCACAGATACGCAGTATTTT,TRBV9,TRBJ2-3,NA,TRBD2
CASSAGWGSGNTIYF,TGTGCCAGCAGCGCGGGTTGGGGATCTGGAAACACCATATATTTT,TRBV5-6,TRBJ1-3,once,NA
CASSNRGYEQYF,TGTGCCAGCAGTAACCGGGGCTACGAGCAGTACTTC,TRBV6-2/TRBV6-3,TRBJ2-7,few,NA
CASSRSGTGLPDTQYF,TGTGCCAGCAGCCGGTCCGGGACTGGATTGCCAGATACGCAGTATTTT,TRBV3-1/TRBV3-2,TRBJ2-3,NA,NA
CASSYRGVTGGELFF,TGTGCCAGCAGTTACCGGGGTGTTACGGGCGGGGAGCTGTTTTTT,TRBV6-2/TRBV6-3,TRBJ2-2,few,NA
CASSQMNTGELFF,TGTGCCAGCAGCCAAATGAACACCGGGGAGCTGTTTTTT,TRBV27,TRBJ2-2,NA,NA
CASTGGQNTGELFF,TGTGCCAGCACGGGGGGACAGAACACCGGGGAGCTGTTTTTT,TRBV27,TRBJ2-2,once,NA
CASRTGFSSNEQFF,TGTGCCAGTCGAACAGGTTTTTCGTCTAATGAGCAGTTCTTC,TRBV19,TRBJ2-1,once,NA
CASSQQDSNQPQHF,TGTGCCAGCAGTCAACAGGATAGCAATCAGCCCCAGCATTTT,TRBV6-5,TRBJ1-5,NA,NA
CASSKLAALSTDTQYF,TGTGCCAGCAGTAAACTAGCGGCACTTAGCACAGATACGCAGTATTTT,TRBV27,TRBJ2-3,once,TRBD2
CASSYGQSNEQFF,TGTGCCAGCAGTTATGGACAGTCCAATGAGCAGTTCTTC,TRBV6-6,TRBJ2-1,NA,NA
CASSQGGDSEAFF,TGCGCCAGCAGCCAAGGGGGGGATAGTGAAGCTTTCTTT,TRBV4-3,TRBJ1-1,NA,NA
CASAPGGSYEQYF,TGCGCCAGCGCTCCAGGGGGCTCCTACGAGCAGTACTTC,TRBV5-1,TRBJ2-7,once,TRBD1
CASSLARGAGSSPLHF,TGTGCCAGCAGCTTAGCGCGAGGGGCCGGGAGTTCACCCCTCCACTTT,TRBV7-2,TRBJ1-6,once,NA
CASSPIGSLRTDTQYF,TGTGCCAGCAGCCCCATCGGGAGCTTACGCACAGATACGCAGTATTTT,TRBV11-2,TRBJ2-3,NA,NA
CASSQDLWRELGNEQFF,TGCGCCAGCAGCCAAGATCTGTGGCGGGAGCTAGGGAATGAGCAGTTCTTC,TRBV4-3,TRBJ2-1,NA,TRBD2
CASSRTSGETQYF,TGTGCCAGCAGCCGGACTAGCGGGGAGACCCAGTACTTC,TRBV3-1/TRBV3-2,TRBJ2-5,NA,TRBD2
CASSLAGQVNSPLHF,TGTGCCAGCAGCTTAGCGGGTCAGGTGAATTCACCCCTCCACTTT,TRBV7-9,TRBJ1-6,NA,NA
CASSYRGQSTEAFF,TGCGCCAGCAGCTACAGGGGGCAGAGCACTGAAGCTTTCTTT,TRBV5-1,TRBJ1-1,NA,TRBD1
CATSDGTGRQETQYF,TGTGCCACCAGTGACGGGACAGGGAGACAAGAGACCCAGTACTTC,TRBV24-1,TRBJ2-5,NA,TRBD1
CASSFGTGGQPQHF,TGTGCCAGCAGCTTCGGGACAGGGGGTCAGCCCCAGCATTTT,TRBV7-8,TRBJ1-5,NA,TRBD1
CASREDWDTEAFF,TGTGCCAGCAGAGAGGATTGGGACACTGAAGCTTTCTTT,TRBV12-3/TRBV12-4,TRBJ1-1,NA,NA
CASSYRGSYEQYF,TGTGCCAGCAGCTACAGGGGGTCGTACGAGCAGTACTTC,TRBV12-3/TRBV12-4,TRBJ2-7,NA,TRBD1
CAISSGQLMNTEAFF,TGTGCCATCAGTTCCGGACAGTTAATGAACACTGAAGCTTTCTTT,TRBV10-3,TRBJ1-1,once,NA
CASSLDGTVINSPLHF,TGTGCCAGCAGCTTGGATGGGACAGTAATTAATTCACCCCTCCACTTT,TRBV5-4,TRBJ1-6,NA,TRBD1
CASSPRQGGGEKLFF,TGTGCCAGCAGCCCCAGACAGGGCGGCGGTGAAAAACTGTTTTTT,TRBV3-1/TRBV3-2,TRBJ1-4,NA,TRBD1
CASSQGTGWNSGANVLTF,TGTGCCAGCAGCCAAGGGACAGGGTGGAACTCTGGGGCCAACGTCCTGACTTTC,TRBV7-2,TRBJ2-6,NA,TRBD1
CASSLPPHLRAFF,TGTGCCAGCAGTCTCCCCCCCCACCTGAGAGCTTTCTTT,TRBV12-3/TRBV12-4,TRBJ1-1,NA,NA
CASSLQGSSTNTEAFF,TGTGCCAGCAGCCTGCAGGGTAGTTCGACGAACACTGAAGCTTTCTTT,TRBV5-6,TRBJ1-1,once,NA
CASSRELTGEAFF,TGTGCCAGCAGCCGGGAACTTACGGGAGAAGCTTTCTTT,TRBV5-5,TRBJ1-1,NA,NA
CATSDHLNQGEAPEAFF,TGTGCCACCAGTGACCATTTAAACCAGGGGGAAGCCCCTGAAGCTTTCTTT,TRBV24-1,TRBJ1-1,NA,TRBD1
CASSHYGYEQYF,TGTGCCAGCAGCCACTACGGCTACGAGCAGTACTTC,TRBV5-4,TRBJ2-7,NA,NA
CAWGGVPGSETQYF,TGTGCCTGGGGAGGGGTGCCGGGGTCGGAGACCCAGTACTTC,TRBV30,TRBJ2-5,NA,NA
CASSLEPGQGLTEAFF,TGTGCCAGCAGCTTAGAGCCGGGACAGGGCCTCACTGAAGCTTTCTTT,TRBV7-9,TRBJ1-1,NA,TRBD1
CASSILGEGAYNEQFF,TGTGCCAGTAGTATATTAGGGGAAGGGGCCTACAATGAGCAGTTCTTC,TRBV19,TRBJ2-1,NA,NA
CASSVASVVEQFF,TGTGCCAGCAGTGTAGCGTCGGTGGTTGAGCAGTTCTTC,TRBV2,TRBJ2-1,NA,NA
CASIPGGTNTEAFF,TGTGCCAGCATCCCAGGGGGGACGAACACTGAAGCTTTCTTT,TRBV6-5,TRBJ1-1,NA,TRBD1
CASSESPGVTEAFF,TGCGCCAGCAGTGAGTCCCCAGGGGTAACTGAAGCTTTCTTT,TRBV10-1,TRBJ1-1,NA,NA